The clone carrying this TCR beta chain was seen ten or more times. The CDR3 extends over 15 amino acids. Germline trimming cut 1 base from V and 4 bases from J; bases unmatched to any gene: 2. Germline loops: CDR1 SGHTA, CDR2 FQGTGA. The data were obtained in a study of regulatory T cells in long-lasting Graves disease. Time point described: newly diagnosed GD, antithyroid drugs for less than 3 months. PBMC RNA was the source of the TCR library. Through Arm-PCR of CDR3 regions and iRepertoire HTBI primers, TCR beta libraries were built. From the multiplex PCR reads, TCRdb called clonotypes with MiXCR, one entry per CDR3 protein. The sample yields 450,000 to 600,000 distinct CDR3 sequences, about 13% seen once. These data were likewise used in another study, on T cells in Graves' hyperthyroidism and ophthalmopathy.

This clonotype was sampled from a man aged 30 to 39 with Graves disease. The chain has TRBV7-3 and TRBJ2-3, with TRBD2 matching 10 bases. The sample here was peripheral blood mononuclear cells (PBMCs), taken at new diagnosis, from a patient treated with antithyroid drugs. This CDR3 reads CASSLKLAGPDTQYF. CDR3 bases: TGTGCCAGCAGCTTAAAACTAGCGGGACCAGATACGCAGTATTTT.